This passage covers 29 T cell receptor beta chains from one sample sequenced in a study of T cells in Graves' hyperthyroidism and ophthalmopathy. Amplification of TCR beta CDR3 regions was performed using RNA transcripts as template. Using the HTBI primer set, a first-round RT-PCR was run on the TCR CDR3. Via MiXCR, TCRdb re-called the multiplex PCR reads, giving one row per CDR3 protein. The sample carries some 300,000 distinct CDR3 sequences, around a sixth recorded once. Input material: blood. Every receptor here comes from a young man with Graves' hyperthyroidism.

This clonotype was seen repeatedly, ten times or more. The chain is built from TRBV5-1 and TRBJ2-7; D might be TRBD1 (7 bases). With 4 bases removed from V and 5 bases from J, the gap between germline ends came to 16 bases. This CDR3 spans 14 amino acids. CDR1 is SGHRS, CDR2 YFSETQ, per germline. The DNA for the CDR3 is TGCGCCAGCAGCCCAAACACAGGGGAGGACGAGCAGTACTTC. Translated, it gives CASSPNTGEDEQYF.

The sample holds many counts of this clonotype. This chain connects TRBV27 to TRBJ1-1, with TRBD1 matching over 7 bases. The CDR3 consists of 15 residues. Germline CDR1 MNHEY, CDR2 SMNVEV (reference sequence). V was pared by 6 bases and J by 4 bases, with 11 bases of the junction left unmatched. CDR3 in amino acids: CASSQKPTGSTEAFF. CDR3 bases: TGTGCCAGCAGCCAAAAACCGACAGGGAGCACTGAAGCTTTCTTT.

This clonotype was seen only a few times. This chain links TRBV29-1 with TRBJ2-1; D is uncertain. Germline-derived CDR1 and CDR2 are SQVTM and ANQGSEA. The CDR3 has 11 residues. V was clipped by 7 bases and J by 3 bases, with 7 bases between them. The CDR3 spells CSAIDYNEQFF. The CDR3, as DNA: TGCAGCGCTATCGACTACAATGAGCAGTTCTTC.

This chain uses TRBV11-2 with TRBJ1-2; a weak D match, TRBD1 (5 bases). V lost 3 bases, J lost 6 bases, and 8 bases lay in between. Looked up from germline, CDR1 is SGHAT and CDR2 is FQNNGV. The CDR3 spans 12 residues. CDR3 sequence reads: CASSLGQNGYTF. In DNA form, the CDR3 reads TGTGCCAGCAGCTTGGGGCAGAATGGCTACACCTTC.

The table lists this clonotype with a few counts. Written as DNA, the CDR3 is TGTGCCTCAAATCAGGTCGGGGACACAGATACGCAGTATTTT. It is translated as CASNQVGDTDTQYF. This chain uses TRBV30 with TRBJ2-3; D perhaps matches TRBD2 (5 bases). Germline V lookup: CDR1 GTSNPN, CDR2 SVGIG (reference sequence). The CDR3 covers 14 residues. Trimming pared 7 bases from V and 2 bases from J, leaving 16 bases between.

This clonotype was recorded a few times. The chain has TRBV30 and TRBJ2-7; D perhaps matches TRBD1 (5 bases). Germline CDR1 GTSNPN, CDR2 SVGIG (reference sequence). Trimming shortened V by 2 bases and J by 5 bases, and 16 bases separated the two germline ends. The CDR3 is made up of 14 amino acids. CDR3: CAWSSWAGNHEQYF. CDR3 nucleotides: TGTGCCTGGAGTTCTTGGGCAGGGAACCACGAGCAGTACTTC.

This clonotype came up once. The chain links TRBV5-6 to TRBJ1-2; unclear D gene. Germline assignment: CDR1 SGHDT and CDR2 YYEEEE. The V end was cut by 1 base, the J end by 3 bases, with 10 bases between. This CDR3 region has 14 residues. The CDR3 loop is CASSLPGSHYGYTF. DNA of the CDR3: TGTGCCAGCAGCTTGCCGGGAAGCCACTATGGCTACACCTTC.

This clonotype was picked up many times. The V gene is TRBV28, the J gene TRBJ1-4; D is uncertain. This CDR3 has 16 amino acids. CDR1 and CDR2 from the germline V gene are MDHEN and SYDVKM. Trimming pared 1 base from V and 3 bases from J, leaving 12 bases between. The CDR3 sequence: CASSLLSSVSNEKLFF. CDR3 DNA sequence: TGTGCCAGCAGTTTATTGTCGTCAGTCTCTAATGAAAAACTGTTTTTT.

This chain joins TRBV7-9 and TRBJ2-7; TRBD1 matches at 7 bases. CDR1 is SEHNR and CDR2 is FQNEAQ in the germline V gene (reference sequence). This CDR3 contains 15 residues. V was clipped by 2 bases and J by 0 bases; unmatched bases: 4. The CDR3 is CASSLSDRSSYEQYF. The CDR3 nucleotides read TGTGCCAGCAGCTTATCGGACAGGAGCTCCTACGAGCAGTACTTC.

The chain couples TRBV7-8 to TRBJ1-4; D is unclear. Per germline, CDR1 SGHVS and CDR2 FQNEAQ. The CDR3 contains 15 residues. Deletions cut 2 bases from V and 5 bases from J, with 12 bases between. The CDR3 sequence: CASSLHSGRNEKLFF. The CDR3 bases are TGTGCCAGCAGCTTACATTCGGGAAGAAATGAAAAACTGTTTTTT.

Ten or more counts support this clonotype. CDR3 nucleotides: TGTGCCAGCAGTTTGGGGCAGGGGTTAGATACGCAGTATTTT. It codes for CASSLGQGLDTQYF. J is TRBJ2-3 and V is TRBV12-3 or TRBV12-4, with D perhaps TRBD1 (6 bases). CDR3 length: 14 amino acids. The V and J ends lost 3 bases and 5 bases respectively, with 12 bases between them.

The chain combines TRBV15 with TRBJ1-2; D might be TRBD1 (5 bases). CDR3 size: 15 residues. Germline CDR1 LNHNV, CDR2 YYDKDF (reference sequence). V shed 0 bases and J shed 8 bases, with 16 bases lying between them. DNA for the CDR3: TGTGCCACCAGCAGAGATAGAGGGACTCGAGGAGGCTACACCTTC. Translation: CATSRDRGTRGGYTF.

To note about this clonotype: One base away lies a much larger clone, so this may be a sequencing read error. The chain combines TRBV12-3 or TRBV12-4 with TRBJ2-5; no firm D call. The CDR3 has 12 residues. CDR3 in amino acids: CASRWNQEAQYF. The CDR3, as DNA: TGTGCCAGCAGATGGAATCAAGAGGCCCAGTACTTC.

This clonotype was seen more than once but under ten times. V is TRBV12-3 or TRBV12-4 and J is TRBJ2-7, with D perhaps TRBD1 or TRBD2 (5 bases each). V shed 5 bases and J shed 3 bases, with 11 bases lying between them. CDR3 size: 13 residues. CDR3: CASSLGAFYEQYF. For the CDR3, the DNA is TGTGCCAGCAGTCTCGGGGCTTTCTACGAGCAGTACTTC.

The chain is built from TRBV15 and TRBJ2-3, with TRBD2 matching 7 bases. This CDR3 is built from 15 residues. J was trimmed by 6 bases and V by 4 bases; bases with no gene match: 10. Per germline, CDR1 LNHNV and CDR2 YYDKDF (reference sequence). The CDR3 nucleotides are TGTGCCACCAGCACCCTGGCGGGAGAATGGGATACGCAGTATTTT. Translated: CATSTLAGEWDTQYF.

This clonotype was found many times. In nucleotides, the CDR3 is TGTGCCAGCAGCCAAGAAGGAAACACCATATATTTT. It yields the protein CASSQEGNTIYF. The chain uses TRBV3-1 and TRBJ1-3; D unresolved. Germline V lookup: CDR1 LGHDT, CDR2 YNNKEL (reference sequence). The germline V and J ends were trimmed by 0 bases and 4 bases, with 1 base remaining between them. CDR3 length: 12 amino acids.

This clonotype showed up many times. This chain links TRBV3-1 with TRBJ2-2, with 7 bases fitting TRBD2. V lost 0 bases to trimming and J lost 7 bases; unmatched junction nucleotides: 2. The germline V gene has CDR1 LGHDT and CDR2 YNNKEL (reference sequence). The CDR3 spans 14 residues. The CDR3 region is CASSQEGGSGELFF. CDR3 coding DNA: TGTGCCAGCAGCCAAGAGGGAGGGAGCGGGGAGCTGTTTTTT.

This clonotype was seen ten or more times. CDR3: CASSRTESSGNTIYF. In DNA form, the CDR3 reads TGCGCCAGCAGCCGGACGGAGAGCTCTGGAAACACCATATATTTT. V and J are TRBV5-1 and TRBJ1-3, with D hard to call. The CDR3 extends over 15 amino acids. V was shortened by 4 bases and J by 0 bases, with 11 bases between the two germline ends. CDR1 and CDR2 (germline): SGHRS, YFSETQ.

The V call is TRBV6-1, the J call TRBJ2-7; D possibly corresponds to TRBD2 (7 bases). CDR3 size: 16 residues. The germline CDR1 and CDR2 sequences are MNHNS and SASEGT. The V end lost 8 bases, the J end lost 0 bases, and 20 bases lay between the germline ends. The CDR3 sequence: CASGRGGTKSSYEQYF. The CDR3 bases are TGTGCCAGCGGTAGGGGGGGCACCAAGAGCTCCTACGAGCAGTACTTC.

This clonotype was seen repeatedly, ten times or more. The rearrangement links TRBV19 to TRBJ1-5, with D maybe TRBD1 (5 bases). V was pared by 6 bases and J by 5 bases, with 11 bases between. CDR3 length: 13 residues. Germline CDR1 LNHDA, CDR2 SQIVND (reference sequence). CDR3 sequence (DNA): TGTGCCAGTAGCCCCGGGACTGATCAGCCCCAGCATTTT. Amino acid sequence: CASSPGTDQPQHF. The full variable domain, completed using reference TRBV19 and TRBJ1-5, is DGGITQSPKYLFRKEGQNVTLSCEQNLNHDAMYWYRQDPGQGLRLIYYSQIVNDFQKGDIAEGYSVSREKKESFPLTVTSAQKNPTAFYLCASSPGTDQPQHFGDGTRLSIL.

This clonotype was counted between two and nine times. V is TRBV16 and J is TRBJ2-5; a possible D gene is TRBD1 (5 bases). Germline V gene lookup returns CDR1 KGHSY and CDR2 FQNENV. V was pared by 3 bases and J by 1 base, with 12 bases between. The CDR3 is 15 amino acids. For the CDR3, the DNA is TGTGCCAGCAGCCAGCATACAGGTTTCCAAGAGACCCAGTACTTC. It yields the protein CASSQHTGFQETQYF.

This chain uses TRBV6-6 with TRBJ2-7, with 8 bases fitting TRBD1. The CDR3 covers 13 residues. V lost 6 bases to trimming and J lost 3 bases; unmatched junction nucleotides: 4. Germline CDR1 MNHNY, CDR2 SVGAGI (reference sequence). CDR3 sequence: CASRGQGYYEQYF. DNA of the CDR3: TGTGCCAGCAGAGGACAGGGATACTACGAGCAGTACTTC.

This clonotype came up many times. V gene TRBV20-1 combines with J gene TRBJ2-2; D may be TRBD2 (6 bases). The CDR3 has 14 residues. V was cut by 5 bases and J by 0 bases, with 10 bases left in between. Germline V gene data show CDR1 as DFQATT and CDR2 as SNEGSKA (reference sequence). This CDR3 is CSAYSGTNTGELFF. DNA of the CDR3: TGCAGTGCTTATAGCGGTACGAACACCGGGGAGCTGTTTTTT.

Ten or more counts support this clonotype. One end of the junction is discordant with germline, which a read error may explain. The V call is TRBV5-1, the J call TRBJ2-5; D gene unclear. The V gene's germline CDR1 is SGHRS and CDR2 YFSETQ. This CDR3 comprises 11 residues. Here the CDR3 reads CASSLRETQYF. As DNA, the CDR3 is TGTGCCAGCAGCTTACGAGAGACCCAGTACTTC.

J is TRBJ1-1 and V is TRBV6-1; 9 nucleotides match TRBD1. Germline lookup yields CDR1 MNHNS and CDR2 SASEGT. V lost 7 bases to trimming and J lost 8 bases; unmatched junction nucleotides: 8. This CDR3 has 13 residues. DNA of the CDR3: TGTGCCAGCATCCGCACGACAGGGGGGGAAGCTTTCTTT. Translating gives CASIRTTGGEAFF.

The chain carries TRBV20-1 and TRBJ2-1, with D perhaps given as TRBD1 or TRBD2 (5 bases each). V lost 3 bases and J lost 3, with 15 bases in between. CDR1 is DFQATT, CDR2 SNEGSKA, per germline (reference sequence). The CDR3 contains 15 residues. The CDR3 DNA reads as TGCAGTGCTAGCCCCCTAGCAGGACACTACAATGAGCAGTTCTTC. Amino acids: CSASPLAGHYNEQFF.

This clonotype was detected ten times or more. The J gene is TRBJ2-1, the V gene TRBV2; 13 bases match TRBD2. The CDR3 totals 20 residues. Trimming removed 4 bases from V and 2 bases from J; junction bases left unmatched: 14. Germline CDR1 SNHLY, CDR2 FYNNEI. The CDR3 bases are TGTGCCAGCAGTGTCCTAGCGGGACTAGCGGGACGACTTCCCTACAATGAGCAGTTCTTC. Its translation is CASSVLAGLAGRLPYNEQFF.

Remarks on this clonotype: Just one base apart from a much larger clone, this may be a read error. This CDR3 is CSARGRLAGAQETPYF. CDR3 nucleotides: TGCAGTGCTAGAGGCCGACTAGCGGGAGCCCAAGAGACCCCGTACTTC. J is TRBJ2-5 and V is TRBV20-1; 12 bases match TRBD2. The length of the CDR3 is 16 residues. The germline CDR1 and CDR2 sequences are DFQATT and SNEGSKA (reference sequence).

CDR3 sequence reads: CASSTRANTGELFF. For the CDR3, the DNA is TGTGCCAGCAGTACGAGAGCGAACACCGGGGAGCTGTTTTTT. The chain recombines TRBV25-1 with TRBJ2-2; D gene ambiguous. Germline loops: CDR1 MGHDK, CDR2 SYGVNS. This CDR3 is built from 14 residues. Trimming shortened V by 5 bases and J by 0 bases, and 7 bases separated the two germline ends.